One TCR beta chain is described in this entry. These data belong to a study of control samples from healthy donors and cancer patients. V was clipped by 5 bases and J by 3 bases; unmatched bases: 7. The CDR3 is 16 amino acids. CDR1 and CDR2 (germline): SGHVS, FNYEAQ. Generated by immunoSEQ multiplex PCR, the TCRdb table keeps only in-frame clones and is missing some. Seen here are under 130,000 clones, around 89% observed once, and the top ten hold 19%. The sequence derives from a man aged 60-69 years with lung cancer. The V call is TRBV7-6, the J call TRBJ2-3; 11 nucleotides agree with TRBD2. Material: PBMCs. The CDR3 DNA is TGTGCCAGCAGCCTTGGGACTAGCGGATTTACAGATACGCAGTATTTT. Encoded protein: CASSLGTSGFTDTQYF.